The rows below give T cell receptor beta chains drawn from one sample of a study of vaccination and CD4 T cells after COVID-19. One entry per CDR3 protein, called by TCRdb with MiXCR from the PCR reads. This table holds 18,000 or so distinct CDR3 sequences, about 51% found once. These receptors are not linked to any known antigen. Sample: CD4+ T cells from blood, cultured in vitro, taken about 7 months after SARS-CoV-2 vaccination. Every receptor here comes from a human donor who had recovered from COVID-19. The conserved cysteine and the conserved F or W are not part of the CDR3 here. D genes are given only for firm matches.

TRBJ2-3 | TRBV6-2/TRBV6-3 | TRBD2 | ASKGQSGRAVSDTQY
TRBJ1-1 | TRBV6-1 | - | ASKPPGHGETEAF
TRBJ1-2 | TRBV19 | - | ASSPMGGIFGYT
TRBJ1-2 | TRBV18 | TRBD1 | ASSEGQGGDYGYT
TRBJ2-5 | TRBV15 | TRBD1 | ATSRGDREETQY
TRBJ2-3 | TRBV10-3 | TRBD1 | AIMTGYSGDTQY
TRBJ2-5 | TRBV20-1 | - | SARDRGVETQY
TRBJ2-5 | TRBV28 | - | ASSLLAGQETQY
TRBJ1-2 | TRBV10-3 | - | AINPDPNYGYT
TRBJ2-3 | TRBV20-1 | TRBD1 | SARVARGPGDTQY
TRBJ2-1 | TRBV7-2 | TRBD2 | ASSLRLAGTGLF
TRBJ2-7 | TRBV6-1 | TRBD2 | ASSGRLAGTITYEQY
TRBJ2-5 | TRBV27 | TRBD2 | ASSFLAGDETQY
TRBJ2-3 | TRBV11-3 | - | ASSRSPIGDTQY
TRBJ2-2 | TRBV20-1 | TRBD1 | SARQGVNTGELF
TRBJ1-1 | TRBV2 | - | ASSDEGNTEAF
TRBJ2-5 | TRBV2 | - | ASRGGETQY
TRBJ2-7 | TRBV20-1 | - | SANDYSYEQY
TRBJ2-3 | TRBV19 | - | ASSTPGPTGDTQY
TRBJ1-1 | TRBV7-9 | - | ASSLRGRDTEAF
TRBJ2-1 | TRBV7-2 | - | ASSRVLGSSYNEQF
TRBJ1-5 | TRBV20-1 | - | SATGLKRGNQPQH
TRBJ1-1 | TRBV11-3 | TRBD1 | ASSTDRDWTEAF
TRBJ1-1 | TRBV6-5 | - | ASSYSGGFGAF
TRBJ2-3 | TRBV7-9 | TRBD2 | ASRTRGGHTDTQY